This T cell receptor beta chain originates from a study of blood T cell repertoires in COVID-19. Study as a whole: Samples representing acute and convalescent COVID-19 were sourced from the United States, Italy and Spain. From T cells, B-cell-depleted T cells, or PBMCs came the material, which was cDNA or gDNA.

V shed 4 bases, J shed 6 bases, and the junction held 11 bases outside the gene matches. Germline CDR1 reads SGDLS; CDR2 reads YYNGEE. The CDR3 spans 17 residues. Authors' methods: Amplification with reference gene primers provided the estimates of nucleated cell counts. This table comes from immunoSEQ multiplex PCR, and its TCRdb copy is limited to in-frame clones, with some not included. V and J calls plus clone size are reproduced from that table; the DNA served to infer D and trimming. The repertoire holds roughly 46,000 clones, with around 83% as singletons. Sequences were obtained from peripheral blood. This TCR came from a man aged 55-75 years with active COVID-19. The J gene is TRBJ2-1, the V gene TRBV9, with 12 bases fitting TRBD2. DNA of the CDR3: TGTGCCAGCAGCTTCCGACTAGCGGGAGCTAGTCTCAATGAGCAGTTCTTC. Its protein is CASSFRLAGASLNEQFF. The full variable domain, in which reference TRBV9 and TRBJ2-1 provide the parts outside the CDR3, is DSGVTQTPKHLITATGQRVTLRCSPRSGDLSVYWYQQSLDQGLQFLIQYYNGEERAKGNILERFSAQQFPDLHSELNLSSLELGDSALYFCASSFRLAGASLNEQFFGPGTRLTVL.